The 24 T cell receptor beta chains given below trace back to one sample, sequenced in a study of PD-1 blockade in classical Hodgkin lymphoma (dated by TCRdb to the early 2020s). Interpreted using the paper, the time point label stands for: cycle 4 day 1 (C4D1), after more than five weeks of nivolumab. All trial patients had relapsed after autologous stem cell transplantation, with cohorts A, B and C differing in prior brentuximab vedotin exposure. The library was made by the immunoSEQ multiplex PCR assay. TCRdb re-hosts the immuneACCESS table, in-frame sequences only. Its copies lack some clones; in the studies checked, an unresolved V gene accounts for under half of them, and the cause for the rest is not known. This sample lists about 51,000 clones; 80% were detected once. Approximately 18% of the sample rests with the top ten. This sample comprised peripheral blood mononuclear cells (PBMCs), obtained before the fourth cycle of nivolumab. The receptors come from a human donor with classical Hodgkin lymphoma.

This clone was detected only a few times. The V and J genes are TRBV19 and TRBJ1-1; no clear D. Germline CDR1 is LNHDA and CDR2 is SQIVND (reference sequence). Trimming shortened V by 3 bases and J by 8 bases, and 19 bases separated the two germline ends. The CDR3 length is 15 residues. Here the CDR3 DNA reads TGTGCCAGTAGTATCGGGAGCGGCGGGCTTGGCGAAGCTTTCTTT. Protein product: CASSIGSGGLGEAFF.

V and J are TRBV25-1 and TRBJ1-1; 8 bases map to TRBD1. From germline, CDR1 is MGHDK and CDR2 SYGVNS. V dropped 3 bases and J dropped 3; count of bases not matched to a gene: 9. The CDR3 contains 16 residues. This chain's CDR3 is CASSDGTGWKDTEAFF. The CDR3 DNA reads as TGTGCCAGCAGTGATGGGACAGGCTGGAAGGACACTGAAGCTTTCTTT. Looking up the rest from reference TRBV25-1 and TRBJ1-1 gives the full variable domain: EADIYQTPRYLVIGTGKKITLECSQTMGHDKMYWYQQDPGMELHLIHYSYGVNSTEKGDLSSESTVSRIRTEHFPLTLESARPSHTSQYLCASSDGTGWKDTEAFFGQGTRLTVV.

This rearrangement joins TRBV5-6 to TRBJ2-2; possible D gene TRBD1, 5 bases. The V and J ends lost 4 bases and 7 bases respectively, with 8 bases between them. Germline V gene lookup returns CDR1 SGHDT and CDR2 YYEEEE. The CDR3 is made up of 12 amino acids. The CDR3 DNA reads TGTGCCAGCAGCCCAGGGTTCGGGGAGCTGTTTTTT. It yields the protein CASSPGFGELFF.

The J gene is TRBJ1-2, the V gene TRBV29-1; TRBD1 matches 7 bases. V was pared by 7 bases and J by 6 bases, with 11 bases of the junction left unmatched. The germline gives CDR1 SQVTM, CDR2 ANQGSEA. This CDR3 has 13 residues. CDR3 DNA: TGCAGCGCCACACCAGGACAGGTCGATGGCTACACCTTC. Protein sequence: CSATPGQVDGYTF. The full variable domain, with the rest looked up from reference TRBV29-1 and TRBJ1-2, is SAVISQKPSRDICQRGTSLTIQCQVDSQVTMMFWYRQQPGQSLTLIATANQGSEATYESGFVIDKFPISRPNLTFSTLTVSNMSPEDSSIYLCSATPGQVDGYTFGSGTRLTVV.

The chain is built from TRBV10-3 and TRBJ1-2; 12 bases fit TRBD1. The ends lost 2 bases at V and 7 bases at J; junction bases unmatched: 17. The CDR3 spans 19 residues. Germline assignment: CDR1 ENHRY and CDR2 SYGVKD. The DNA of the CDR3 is TGTGCCATCAGTGAGCCTCAAACCGGGACAGGGGGCCCGATGGGTGGCTACACCTTC. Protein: CAISEPQTGTGGPMGGYTF.

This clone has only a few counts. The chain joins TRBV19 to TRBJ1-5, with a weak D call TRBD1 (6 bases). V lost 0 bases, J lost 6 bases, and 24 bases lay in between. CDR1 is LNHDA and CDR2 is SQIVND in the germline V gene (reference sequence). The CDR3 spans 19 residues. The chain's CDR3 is CASSIDGGRGRGNGQPQHF. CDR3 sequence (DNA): TGTGCCAGTAGTATAGATGGGGGCCGGGGAAGGGGAAACGGTCAGCCCCAGCATTTT.

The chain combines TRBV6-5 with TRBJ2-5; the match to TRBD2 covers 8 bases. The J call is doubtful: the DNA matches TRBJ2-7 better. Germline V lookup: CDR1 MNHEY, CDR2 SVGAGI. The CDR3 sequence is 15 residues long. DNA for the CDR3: TGTGCCAGCGGACCAACAATAGCGGGACTCCGCGAGCAGTACTTC. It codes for CASGPTIAGLREQYF.

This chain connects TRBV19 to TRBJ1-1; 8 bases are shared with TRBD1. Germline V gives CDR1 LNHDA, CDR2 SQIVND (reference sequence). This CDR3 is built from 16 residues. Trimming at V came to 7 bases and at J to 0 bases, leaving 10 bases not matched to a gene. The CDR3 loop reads CASNNLGQGLNTEAFF. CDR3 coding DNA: TGTGCCAGTAATAACCTTGGACAGGGCTTGAACACTGAAGCTTTCTTT.

The CDR3 reads CASSQDRELPMNTEAFF. DNA of the CDR3: TGCGCCAGCAGCCAAGATCGGGAGCTACCAATGAACACTGAAGCTTTCTTT. The genes are TRBV4-1 and TRBJ1-1; D ambiguous. The CDR3 totals 17 residues. Trimming took off 0 bases at V and 0 bases at J, with 14 bases between the two ends. Germline V gene sequence: CDR1 MGHRA, CDR2 YSYEKL.

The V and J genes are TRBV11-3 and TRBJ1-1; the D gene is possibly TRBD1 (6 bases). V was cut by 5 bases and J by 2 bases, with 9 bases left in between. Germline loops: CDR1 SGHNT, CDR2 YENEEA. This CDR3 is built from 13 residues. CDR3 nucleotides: TGTGCCAGCAGCCGCAGGGGAAACACTGAAGCTTTCTTT. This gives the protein CASSRRGNTEAFF.

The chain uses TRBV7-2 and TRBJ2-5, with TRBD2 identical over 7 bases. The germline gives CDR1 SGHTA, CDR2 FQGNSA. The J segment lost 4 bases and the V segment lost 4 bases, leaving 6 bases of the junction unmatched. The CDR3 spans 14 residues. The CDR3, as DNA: TGTGCCAGCAGCTACCAAGCGGGGTCAGAGACCCAGTACTTC. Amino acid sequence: CASSYQAGSETQYF.

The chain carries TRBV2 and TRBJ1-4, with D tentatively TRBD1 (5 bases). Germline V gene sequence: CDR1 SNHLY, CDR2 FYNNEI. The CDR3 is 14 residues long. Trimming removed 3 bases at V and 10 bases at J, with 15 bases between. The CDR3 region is CASSETGERGKLFF. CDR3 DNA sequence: TGTGCCAGCAGTGAGACGGGGGAACGCGGAAAACTGTTTTTT.

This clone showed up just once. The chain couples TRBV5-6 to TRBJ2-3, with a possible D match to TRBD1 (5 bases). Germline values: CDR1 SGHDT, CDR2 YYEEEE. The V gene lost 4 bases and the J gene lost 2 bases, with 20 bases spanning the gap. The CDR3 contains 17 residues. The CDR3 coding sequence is TGTGCCAGCAGCCTAACGGGTGGGGCAGGGAACACAGATACGCAGTATTTT. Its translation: CASSLTGGAGNTDTQYF.

The CDR3 coding sequence is TGTGCCAGCAGCTTAGTAACGGGGGCCGGCAATTCACCCCTCCACTTT. Its protein is CASSLVTGAGNSPLHF. The chain links TRBV7-2 to TRBJ1-6; perhaps TRBD1 as D (6 bases). Germline CDR1 SGHTA, CDR2 FQGNSA. This CDR3 is 16 amino acids long. Trimming pared 1 base from V and 7 bases from J, leaving 14 bases between.

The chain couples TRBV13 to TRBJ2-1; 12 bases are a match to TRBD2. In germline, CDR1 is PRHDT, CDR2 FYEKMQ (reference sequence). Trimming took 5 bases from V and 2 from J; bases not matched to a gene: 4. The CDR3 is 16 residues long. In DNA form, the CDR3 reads TGTGCCAGCAGCGTCCGACTAGCGGGGGCCTACAATGAGCAGTTCTTC. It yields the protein CASSVRLAGAYNEQFF.

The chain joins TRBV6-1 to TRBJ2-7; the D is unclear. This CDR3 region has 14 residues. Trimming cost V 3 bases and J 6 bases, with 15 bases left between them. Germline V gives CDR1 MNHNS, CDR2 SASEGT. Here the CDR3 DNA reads TGTGCCAGCAGTGACCGTCCGGGCGCGCGCGAGCAGTACTTC. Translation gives CASSDRPGAREQYF.

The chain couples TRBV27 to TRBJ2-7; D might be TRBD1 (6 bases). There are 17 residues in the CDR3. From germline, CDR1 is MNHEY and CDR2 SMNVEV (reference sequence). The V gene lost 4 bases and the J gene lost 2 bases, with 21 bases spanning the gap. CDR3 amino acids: CASSSGRGEKKTYEQYF. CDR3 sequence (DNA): TGTGCCAGCAGTTCGGGCAGGGGCGAAAAAAAAACCTACGAGCAGTACTTC.

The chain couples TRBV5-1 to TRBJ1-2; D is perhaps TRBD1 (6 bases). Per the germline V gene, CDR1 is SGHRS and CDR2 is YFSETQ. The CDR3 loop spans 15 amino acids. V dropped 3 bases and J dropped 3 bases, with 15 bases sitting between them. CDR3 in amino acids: CASSSGGGADYGYTF. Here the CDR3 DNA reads TGCGCCAGCAGCTCCGGCGGGGGCGCGGACTATGGCTACACCTTC.

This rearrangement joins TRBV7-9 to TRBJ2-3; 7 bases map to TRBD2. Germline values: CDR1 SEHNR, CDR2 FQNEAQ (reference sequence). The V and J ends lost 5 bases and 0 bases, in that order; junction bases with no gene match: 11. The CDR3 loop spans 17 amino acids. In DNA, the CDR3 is TGTGCCAGCAGCCCCCTCTTTTTTAGCGGGAGCACAGATACGCAGTATTTT. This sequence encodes CASSPLFFSGSTDTQYF.

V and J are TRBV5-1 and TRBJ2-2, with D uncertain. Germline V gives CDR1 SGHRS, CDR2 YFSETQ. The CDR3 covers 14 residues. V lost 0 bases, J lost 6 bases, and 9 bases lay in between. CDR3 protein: CASSLERMSGELFF. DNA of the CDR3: TGCGCCAGCAGCTTGGAACGGATGTCCGGGGAGCTGTTTTTT.

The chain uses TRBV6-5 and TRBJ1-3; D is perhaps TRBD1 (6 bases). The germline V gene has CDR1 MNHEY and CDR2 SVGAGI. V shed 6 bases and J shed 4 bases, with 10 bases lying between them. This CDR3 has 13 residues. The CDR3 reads CASRQGNGNTIYF. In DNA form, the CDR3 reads TGTGCCAGCAGACAGGGTAACGGAAACACCATATATTTT.

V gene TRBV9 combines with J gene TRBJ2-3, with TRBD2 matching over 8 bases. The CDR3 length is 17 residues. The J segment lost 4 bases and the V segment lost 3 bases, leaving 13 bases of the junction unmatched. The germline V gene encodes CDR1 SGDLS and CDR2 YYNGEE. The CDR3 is CASSAYTGRGGSDTQYF. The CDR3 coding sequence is TGTGCCAGCAGCGCCTATACAGGACGGGGGGGGTCAGATACGCAGTATTTT.

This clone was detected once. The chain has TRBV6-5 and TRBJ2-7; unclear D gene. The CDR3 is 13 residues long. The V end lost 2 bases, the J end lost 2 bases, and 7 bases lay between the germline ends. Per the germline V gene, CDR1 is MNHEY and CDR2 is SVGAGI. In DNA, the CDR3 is TGTGCCAGCAGTTACCTTGGGGCCTACGAGCAGTACTTC. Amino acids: CASSYLGAYEQYF.

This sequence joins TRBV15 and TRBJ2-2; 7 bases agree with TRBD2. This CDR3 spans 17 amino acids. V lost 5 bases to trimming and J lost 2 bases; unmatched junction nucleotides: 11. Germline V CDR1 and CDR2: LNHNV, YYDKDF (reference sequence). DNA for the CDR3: TGTGCCACCAGCGACCAGGGCCCGGGAGGAAACACCGGGGAGCTGTTTTTT. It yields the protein CATSDQGPGGNTGELFF.